This T cell receptor (beta chain) stems from a study of response to subunit inactivated influenza vaccine. Study-level findings and limits: Each seasonal influenza vaccination, the authors suggested, recruits few new T cells.

TCRdb analysed the RT-PCR reads with MiXCR anew, one entry per CDR3 protein. The sample yields roughly 710,000 distinct CDR3 sequences, 12% to 15% seen once. Of note for this clonotype: Antigen: not known.

V lost 0 bases to trimming and J lost 10 bases; unmatched junction nucleotides: 7. Germline values: CDR1 SGHTA, CDR2 FQGNSA. CDR3 size: 15 residues. Sequencing used PBMCs from blood, obtained around two weeks before vaccination. V is TRBV7-2 and J is TRBJ2-1; 9 bases align to TRBD1. This receptor was identified in a man aged 50 to 59 who received an inactivated influenza vaccine. CDR3 amino acids: CASSLALGQGHEQFF. CDR3 nucleotides: TGTGCCAGCAGCTTAGCGCTGGGACAGGGACACGAGCAGTTCTTC.